The 5 T cell receptor beta chains below all came from one sample that was sequenced in a study of patients and donors after allogeneic stem cell transplantation (dated by TCRdb to 2018 to 2021). To prepare the library, RT-PCR was applied. Sequenced on a NextSeq 550. The public reads were run again by TCRdb, first through fastp at Q25 and then through MiXCR, and only productive beta chains were kept. All rows with the same CDR3 protein become a single entry with the most common DNA and genes. The sample records about 200,000 distinct CDR3 sequences, 41% of which are singletons. Of the sample, 33% is held by the ten largest clones. Sequenced input: blood, either unsorted or a sorted T cell fraction (not recorded which). Receptors were obtained from a human donor who was either an allogeneic HSCT recipient or a stem cell or donor lymphocyte infusion donor (not recorded which). It is not recorded whose cells these are; they may come from a transplant donor.

The genes are TRBV6-5 and TRBJ1-1; TRBD1 agrees at 10 bases. There are 15 residues in the CDR3. Trimming cost V 6 bases and J 5 bases; bases outside gene matches: 9. Germline V lookup: CDR1 MNHEY, CDR2 SVGAGI. The CDR3 protein is CASRYGTGVTTEAFF. The CDR3, as DNA: TGTGCCAGCAGATACGGGACAGGGGTTACGACTGAAGCTTTCTTT.

This chain links TRBV5-1 with TRBJ2-1; TRBD2 matches 9 bases. The germline CDR1 and CDR2 sequences are SGHRS and YFSETQ. This CDR3 spans 15 amino acids. J gave up 6 bases and V 2 bases, and 6 bases lay outside the gene matches. The CDR3 DNA sequence: TGCGCCAGCAGCTTCGGGGGACTAGCCCCCAATGAGCAGTTCTTC. Translation gives CASSFGGLAPNEQFF.

This clonotype has a handful of counts. V usage is TRBV29-1 and J usage is TRBJ1-2, with D hard to call. Germline values: CDR1 SQVTM, CDR2 ANQGSEA. The ends were cut back, 3 bases at V and 2 bases at J, with 10 bases in the middle. The CDR3 covers 13 residues. CDR3: CSVDDFLNYGYTF. CDR3 nucleotide sequence: TGCAGCGTTGATGACTTTCTAAACTATGGCTACACCTTC.

V is TRBV12-3 or TRBV12-4 and J is TRBJ1-2; no definite D call. Trimming took 3 bases from V and 0 from J, leaving 14 bases between them. The CDR3 sequence is 16 residues long. The CDR3 DNA follows: TGTGCCAGCAGTTTCTCTCGGGGAATCCCTAACTATGGCTACACCTTC. Amino acids: CASSFSRGIPNYGYTF.

This clonotype was detected a few times. This rearrangement joins TRBV3-1 to TRBJ2-1, with 9 nucleotides matching TRBD2. The CDR3 runs 16 residues. Germline CDR1 reads LGHDT; CDR2 reads YNNKEL (reference sequence). V was clipped by 0 bases and J by 5 bases; unmatched bases: 5. In DNA, the CDR3 is TGTGCCAGCAGCCAAGACCTGCGGGGGGGTAACAATGAGCAGTTCTTC. This gives the protein CASSQDLRGGNNEQFF.